This passage covers 30 T cell receptor beta chains from one sample sequenced in a study of persistence of HIV-infected CD4 T cells. Their antigen targets remain unknown. The immunoSEQ assay was version 4, run in survey mode. TCRdb keeps only in-frame clones here, not all; method: immunoSEQ multiplex PCR. Among some 48,000 clones listed, 75% to 85% were seen once. Lysates of CMV-infected fibroblasts at 10 ug/mL stimulated these cells. CD40L-negative CD69-negative CD45RO-high memory CD4+ T cells were sorted as populations depleted of antigen-responding cells. The material sequenced was CD4+ T cells sorted from PBMCs after approximately 19-hour stimulation, taken from a patient who received antiretroviral therapy. These receptors all stem from an adult man with HIV who was CMV-seropositive.

In DNA, the CDR3 is TGTGCCAGCTTGCCCGGACAGGGGCTTCCCAACGAGCAGTACTTC. It yields the protein CASLPGQGLPNEQYF. The J gene is TRBJ2-7, the V gene TRBV18, with 9 bases lining up with TRBD1. The CDR3 consists of 15 residues. The junction had 12 bases not matched to a gene; V was cut back by 7 bases and J by 5 bases. CDR1 is KGHSH, CDR2 LQKENI, per germline.

This clone was recorded a few times. The J gene is TRBJ1-2, the V gene TRBV6-4; maybe TRBD1 (5 bases). V lost 5 bases to trimming and J lost 7 bases, with 14 bases between them. CDR1 is MRHNA and CDR2 is SNTAGT in the germline V gene. The CDR3 loop spans 13 amino acids. For the CDR3, the DNA is TGTGCCAGCAGTTCGAGGACAACTTCTGGCTACACCTTC. This encodes CASSSRTTSGYTF.

The V gene is TRBV4-2, the J gene TRBJ2-5; 7 bases are shared with TRBD2. V shed 3 bases, J shed 1 base, and the junction held 11 bases outside the gene matches. Germline CDR1 and CDR2: LGHNA and YNFKEQ. The CDR3 sequence is 17 residues long. The CDR3 loop is CASSQIGREMGQETQYF. The CDR3 nucleotides are TGTGCCAGCAGCCAGATCGGGCGGGAGATGGGCCAAGAGACCCAGTACTTC.

The chain has TRBV5-4 and TRBJ2-6, with 10 bases identical to TRBD2. The CDR3 is 18 amino acids. J was trimmed by 1 base and V by 3 bases; bases with no gene match: 7. Germline assignment: CDR1 SGHNT and CDR2 YYREEE (reference sequence). This CDR3 reads CASSWGPGLASGANVLTF. The CDR3 bases are TGTGCCAGCAGCTGGGGACCGGGACTAGCGTCTGGGGCCAACGTCCTGACTTTC.

Only a few counts were recorded for this clone. The rearrangement uses TRBV19 and TRBJ1-1; TRBD1 matches at 11 bases. V lost 3 bases and J lost 1; bases outside the gene matches: 4. Looked up from germline, CDR1 is LNHDA and CDR2 is SQIVND (reference sequence). The length of the CDR3 is 16 residues. The CDR3 spells CASSMGQGGPNTEAFF. Here the CDR3 DNA reads TGTGCCAGTAGTATGGGACAGGGGGGACCGAACACTGAAGCTTTCTTT.

This clone was recorded a few times. This chain joins TRBV29-1 and TRBJ2-2; 7 bases map to TRBD1. Losses at the gene ends were 8 bases for V and 5 bases for J; bases not matched to a gene: 8. Germline loops: CDR1 SQVTM, CDR2 ANQGSEA. There are 13 residues in the CDR3. In DNA, the CDR3 is TGCAGCCACAGGGGCAAGGGGACCGGGGAGCTGTTTTTT. This codes for CSHRGKGTGELFF.

The rearrangement links TRBV5-1 to TRBJ1-5, with TRBD1 as a possible D gene (6 bases). The CDR3 is 14 amino acids. Trimming removed 5 bases at V and 5 bases at J, with 14 bases between. In germline, CDR1 is SGHRS, CDR2 YFSETQ. In nucleotides, the CDR3 is TGCGCCAGCAGTCCGGGACACCGCGATCAGCCCCAGCATTTT. This sequence encodes CASSPGHRDQPQHF.

The chain joins TRBV3-1 (or the pseudogene TRBV3-2) to TRBJ1-2; no clear D gene. This CDR3 comprises 18 residues. The germline V and J ends were trimmed by 0 bases and 4 bases, with 21 bases remaining between them. The germline gives CDR1 LGHDT, CDR2 YNNKEL (reference sequence). CDR3 DNA: TGTGCCAGCAGCCAAGACCCCTTTAGGGTAATTCGAGGCTATGGCTACACCTTC. It specifies CASSQDPFRVIRGYGYTF.

The V gene is TRBV5-6, the J gene TRBJ1-3; D is ambiguous. CDR3 size: 15 residues. V shed 2 bases and J shed 0 bases, with 9 bases lying between them. The germline V gene has CDR1 SGHDT and CDR2 YYEEEE. CDR3: CASSFDAYSGNTIYF. For the CDR3, the DNA is TGTGCCAGCAGCTTCGACGCATACTCTGGAAACACCATATATTTT.

The V gene is TRBV28, the J gene TRBJ1-2, with unresolved D. This CDR3 comprises 14 residues. V dropped 3 bases and J dropped 4 bases, with 12 bases sitting between them. Germline V gene sequence: CDR1 MDHEN, CDR2 SYDVKM. The CDR3 loop is CASSFQTETYGYTF. CDR3 in DNA: TGTGCCAGCAGTTTTCAGACGGAGACCTATGGCTACACCTTC.

Notes on this clone: The CDR3 end shows no conserved phenylalanine or tryptophan, and so a read error is likely. The DNA is omitted, as the CDR3 cannot be located on it reliably, and the CDR3 follows TCRdb's listing. The V gene is TRBV21-1, the J gene TRBJ2-7; the D segment call TRBD2 is taken from the table without a DNA check. TRBV21-1 is flagged as a pseudogene. A total of 10 residues make up the CDR3, ends included. The CDR3 sequence: CASSPPPGVS.

J is TRBJ2-7 and V is TRBV7-2; TRBD1 might be the D (5 bases). Trimming took off 2 bases at V and 0 bases at J, with 11 bases between the two ends. The CDR3 covers 15 residues. Germline lookup yields CDR1 SGHTA and CDR2 FQGNSA. CDR3 protein: CASSLLVQASYEQYF. The CDR3 DNA reads as TGTGCCAGCAGCTTACTAGTACAGGCCTCCTACGAGCAGTACTTC.

The rearrangement uses TRBV18 and TRBJ1-5, with D possibly matching TRBD1 (5 bases). Germline V CDR1 and CDR2: KGHSH, LQKENI. The CDR3 runs to 14 residues. V lost 0 bases and J 11 bases, leaving 14 bases between the germline ends. CDR3 loop: CASSPPGTPSAQHF. The CDR3 bases are TGTGCCAGCTCACCACCCGGGACGCCGTCCGCCCAGCATTTT. Full variable domain (remainder filled in from reference TRBV18 and TRBJ1-5): NAGVMQNPRHLVRRRGQEARLRCSPMKGHSHVYWYRQLPEEGLKFMVYLQKENIIDESGMPKERFSAEFPKEGPSILRIQQVVRGDSAAYFCASSPPGTPSAQHFGDGTRLSIL.

The chain combines TRBV9 with TRBJ2-1; D assignment may be TRBD1 or TRBD2 (5 bases each). The CDR3 is 15 amino acids. From germline, CDR1 is SGDLS and CDR2 YYNGEE. V lost 0 bases and J lost 3, with 10 bases in between. Here the CDR3 DNA reads TGTGCCAGCAGCGTAGGGGGGAGTTTCTACAATGAGCAGTTCTTC. This encodes CASSVGGSFYNEQFF.

The V and J genes are TRBV7-8 and TRBJ1-2; D uncertain. Germline assignment: CDR1 SGHVS and CDR2 FQNEAQ. There are 11 residues in the CDR3. Deletions cut 5 bases from V and 5 bases from J, with 6 bases between. CDR3 sequence reads: CASSRDYGYTF. The CDR3, as DNA: TGTGCCAGCAGCCGGGATTATGGCTACACCTTC.

The sample holds a few counts of this clone. The J gene is TRBJ1-2, the V gene TRBV5-6; TRBD1 agrees at 8 bases. With V trimmed by 4 bases and J by 6 bases, 5 bases remained unmatched. The germline CDR1 and CDR2 sequences are SGHDT and YYEEEE. The CDR3 runs 13 residues. CDR3 sequence: CASSPGTGDGYTF. The CDR3 region has the DNA TGTGCCAGCAGCCCCGGGACAGGCGATGGCTACACCTTC.

In this sample, this clone turned up once. The V and J genes are TRBV15 and TRBJ2-7; possible D gene TRBD1, 6 bases. There are 14 residues in the CDR3. In germline, CDR1 is LNHNV, CDR2 YYDKDF (reference sequence). Trimming shortened V by 6 bases and J by 0 bases, and 12 bases separated the two germline ends. The CDR3 region is CATSPDRSSYEQYF. The CDR3 DNA follows: TGTGCCACCAGTCCTGACAGGAGCTCCTACGAGCAGTACTTC.

The gene calls are TRBV19 and TRBJ1-5, with 10 bases aligning to TRBD1. Germline-derived CDR1 and CDR2 are LNHDA and SQIVND (reference sequence). The CDR3 totals 15 residues. V lost 6 bases, J lost 2 bases, and 4 bases stayed unmatched. This CDR3 is CASSSGTGGNQPQHF. Written as DNA, the CDR3 is TGTGCCAGTAGCTCCGGGACAGGGGGCAATCAGCCCCAGCATTTT.

The V call is TRBV19, the J call TRBJ1-5; D remains ambiguous. V was pared by 0 bases and J by 4 bases, with 10 bases between. The CDR3 runs 15 residues. The germline V gene has CDR1 LNHDA and CDR2 SQIVND (reference sequence). CDR3 in amino acids: CASSIERNENQPQHF. The CDR3 nucleotides read TGTGCCAGTAGTATAGAGAGAAATGAAAATCAGCCCCAGCATTTT. The full variable domain, completed using reference TRBV19 and TRBJ1-5, is DGGITQSPKYLFRKEGQNVTLSCEQNLNHDAMYWYRQDPGQGLRLIYYSQIVNDFQKGDIAEGYSVSREKKESFPLTVTSAQKNPTAFYLCASSIERNENQPQHFGDGTRLSIL.

This clone was seen just once. This chain links TRBV2 with TRBJ1-4; possible D gene TRBD1, 5 bases. V was shortened by 6 bases and J by 5 bases, with 16 bases between the two germline ends. This CDR3 has 15 residues. Germline CDR1 and CDR2: SNHLY and FYNNEI. The CDR3 DNA sequence: TGTGCCAGCAGGCGACAGCCCGCTGGCAATGAAAAACTGTTTTTT. It yields the protein CASRRQPAGNEKLFF.

The chain couples TRBV12-3 or TRBV12-4 to TRBJ2-7, with D uncertain. Trimming left V 5 bases short and J 3 bases short, with 8 bases between. The CDR3 totals 12 residues. CDR3 coding DNA: TGTGCCAGCAGTCAACGAAACTACGAGCAGTACTTC. Amino acids: CASSQRNYEQYF.

By proportion, this clone is medium-sized. Given the absence of the conserved phenylalanine or tryptophan at the CDR3 end, a read error is likely. The DNA is omitted, as the CDR3 cannot be located on it reliably, and the CDR3 follows TCRdb's listing. The genes are TRBV6-5 and TRBJ2-3; TRBD2 is taken as the D call from the table, unchecked against the DNA. The CDR3 extends over 12 residues, inclusive of both ends. Germline-derived CDR1 and CDR2 are MNHEY and SVGAGI. CDR3 sequence reads: CASRPLQGGGVL.

This chain uses TRBV9 with TRBJ2-7; perhaps TRBD1 as D (5 bases). Germline CDR1 SGDLS, CDR2 YYNGEE. V dropped 1 base and J dropped 5 bases, with 10 bases sitting between them. The CDR3 spans 13 residues. The CDR3 DNA reads as TGTGCCAGCAGCGTAAGATGGGGCGACGAGCAGTACTTC. Translation gives CASSVRWGDEQYF.

The genes are TRBV4-2 and TRBJ1-1; D is possibly TRBD1 (6 bases). The germline V gene encodes CDR1 LGHNA and CDR2 YNFKEQ. V was trimmed by 0 bases and J by 3 bases, leaving 17 bases between them. This CDR3 contains 17 residues. CDR3 sequence (DNA): TGTGCCAGCAGCCAAGATGGGGGGCAGGGATTTGACACTGAAGCTTTCTTT. It codes for CASSQDGGQGFDTEAFF.

This rearrangement joins TRBV19 to TRBJ1-1, with 8 bases that match TRBD1. The CDR3 is made up of 17 amino acids. CDR1 LNHDA and CDR2 SQIVND come from the germline V gene (reference sequence). V lost 5 bases to trimming and J lost 8 bases; unmatched junction nucleotides: 19. Here the CDR3 reads CASSPSGQVILRREAFF. The CDR3 DNA follows: TGTGCCAGTAGTCCCTCGGGACAGGTTATCCTAAGGAGGGAAGCTTTCTTT.

The V call is TRBV10-2, the J call TRBJ1-1; D is ambiguous. The CDR3 is 14 amino acids. Deletions cut 6 bases from V and 1 base from J, with 12 bases between. Germline V lookup: CDR1 WSHSY, CDR2 SAAADI. CDR3 sequence: CASRSTTPNTEAFF. The CDR3 DNA is TGCGCCAGCAGGTCCACTACACCGAACACTGAAGCTTTCTTT.

This sequence joins TRBV2 and TRBJ1-5; 7 bases are a match to TRBD1. The CDR3 has 15 amino acids. V trimming: 6 bases; J trimming: 1 base; junction bases outside the gene matches: 6. Per the germline V gene, CDR1 is SNHLY and CDR2 is FYNNEI. The CDR3 spells CASRETGASNQPQHF. CDR3 DNA: TGTGCCAGCAGAGAAACAGGGGCCAGCAATCAGCCCCAGCATTTT.

The chain is built from TRBV7-6 and TRBJ2-3; D unresolved. This CDR3 contains 13 residues. In germline, CDR1 is SGHVS, CDR2 FNYEAQ. The V end was cut by 4 bases, the J end by 1 base, with 6 bases between. The CDR3 DNA sequence: TGTGCCAGCAGCTCGCGAGGCACAGATACGCAGTATTTT. This translates into CASSSRGTDTQYF.

This chain uses TRBV6-5 with TRBJ1-2, with a possible D match to TRBD1 (5 bases). There are 16 residues in the CDR3. The V end was cut by 4 bases, the J end by 0 bases, with 15 bases between. The V gene's germline CDR1 is MNHEY and CDR2 SVGAGI. The CDR3 is CASSFTGGTTNYGYTF. The CDR3 nucleotides read TGTGCCAGCAGTTTCACTGGAGGGACCACTAACTATGGCTACACCTTC.

The chain recombines TRBV2 with TRBJ1-3, with D perhaps matching TRBD1 (6 bases). The CDR3 loop spans 14 amino acids. Germline CDR1 reads SNHLY; CDR2 reads FYNNEI. Trimming took 8 bases from V and 4 from J, leaving 15 bases between them. The DNA for the CDR3 is TGTGCCAGCTCCGAGGGGGGTACCGGAAACACCATATATTTT. It codes for CASSEGGTGNTIYF.